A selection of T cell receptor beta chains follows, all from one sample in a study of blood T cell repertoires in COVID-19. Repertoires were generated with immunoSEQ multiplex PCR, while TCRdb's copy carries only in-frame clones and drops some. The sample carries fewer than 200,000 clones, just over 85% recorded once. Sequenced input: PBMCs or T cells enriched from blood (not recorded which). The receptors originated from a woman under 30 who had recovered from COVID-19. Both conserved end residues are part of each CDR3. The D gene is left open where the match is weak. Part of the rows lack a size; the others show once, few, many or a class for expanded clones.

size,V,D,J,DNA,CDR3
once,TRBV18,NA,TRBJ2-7,TGTGCCAGCTCACTCAGGTCCTCTTACTACGAGCAGTACTTC,CASSLRSSYYEQYF
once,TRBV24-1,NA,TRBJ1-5,TGTGCCACCAGTGATTTCAAGGACTTTCGGGAGCCCCAGCATTTT,CATSDFKDFREPQHF
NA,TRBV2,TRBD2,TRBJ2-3,TGTGCCAGCAGCCTCGAAGGACTAGGTACAGATACGCAGTATTTT,CASSLEGLGTDTQYF
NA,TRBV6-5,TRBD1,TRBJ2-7,TGTGCCAGCAGGAAGGGACAGGGGAACGAGCAGTACTTC,CASRKGQGNEQYF
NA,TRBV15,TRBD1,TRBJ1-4,TGTGCCACCAGCAGAGCCACGGGACAGGGTCTTGAAAAACTGTTTTTT,CATSRATGQGLEKLFF
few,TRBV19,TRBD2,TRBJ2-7,TGTGCCAGTAGGGGGGGGACCTACGAGCAGTACTTC,CASRGGTYEQYF
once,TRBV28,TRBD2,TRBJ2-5,TGTGCCAGCAGTCCCTCGGGACTAGCGGGGAAAGAGACCCAGTACTTC,CASSPSGLAGKETQYF
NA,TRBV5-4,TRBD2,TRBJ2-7,TGTGCCAGCAGCCGCCCGGCGGGGGGCTTACACGAGCAGTACTTC,CASSRPAGGLHEQYF
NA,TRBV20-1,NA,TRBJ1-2,TGCAGTGCTAGTTGGGGGGTTAACTATGGCTACACCTTC,CSASWGVNYGYTF
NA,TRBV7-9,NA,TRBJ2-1,TGTGCCAGCGCTATTGCGGGGTGGGATGAGCAGTTCTTC,CASAIAGWDEQFF
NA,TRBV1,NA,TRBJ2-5,TGCACCAGCAGCCAAGTCGGGGGGAGCCCGTACCAAGAGACCCAGTACTTC,CTSSQVGGSPYQETQYF
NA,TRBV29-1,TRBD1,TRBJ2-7,TGCAGCGCTAAAGACAGGGTTTCCTACGAGCAGTACTTC,CSAKDRVSYEQYF
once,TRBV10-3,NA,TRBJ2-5,TGTGCCATCAGTGACAGGGAAGAGACCCAGTACTTC,CAISDREETQYF
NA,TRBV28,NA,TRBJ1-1,TGTGCCAGCAGTTCCCCCCGAAGGGGTTTAGGCACTGAAGCTTTCTTT,CASSSPRRGLGTEAFF
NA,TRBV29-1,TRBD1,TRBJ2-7,TGCAGCGTAACAGGGGGCGCCTCTTACGAGCAGTACTTC,CSVTGGASYEQYF
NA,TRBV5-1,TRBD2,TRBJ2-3,TGCGCCAGCAGCTTCGCCGGACTAGCAGGTGATACGCAGTATTTT,CASSFAGLAGDTQYF
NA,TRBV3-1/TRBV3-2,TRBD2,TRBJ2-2,TGTGCCAGCAGCCATATGTTCCGGGGGGACACCGGGGAGCTGTTTTTT,CASSHMFRGDTGELFF
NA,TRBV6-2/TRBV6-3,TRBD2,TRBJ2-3,TGTGCCAGCAGTCGGACTAGCGGCACGGAGGCAGATACGCAGTATTTT,CASSRTSGTEADTQYF
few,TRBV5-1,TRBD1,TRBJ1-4,TGCGCCAGCAGCTTGGAGGGCAGGGGGTATGAAAAACTGTTTTTT,CASSLEGRGYEKLFF
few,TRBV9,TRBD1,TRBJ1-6,TGTGCCAGCAGTCAATCAGGGGGGAGCTCCTATAATTCACCCCTCCACTTT,CASSQSGGSSYNSPLHF
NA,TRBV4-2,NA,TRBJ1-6,TGTGCCAGCAGCCAAGCTGGGGCCAACCTCCACTTT,CASSQAGANLHF
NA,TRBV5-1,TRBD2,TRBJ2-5,TGCGCCAGCAGCTTGGGTCGCGGGGGGGAAGAGACCCAGTACTTC,CASSLGRGGEETQYF
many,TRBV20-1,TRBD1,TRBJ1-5,TGCAGTGCTAGTGCAGGGGGGAATCATCAGCCCCAGCATTTT,CSASAGGNHQPQHF
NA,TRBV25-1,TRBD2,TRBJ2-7,TGTGCCAGCAGTAATGCGGGGGGGGGCTACGAGCAGTACTTC,CASSNAGGGYEQYF
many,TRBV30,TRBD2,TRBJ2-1,TGTGCCTGGAGGGGACTAGCGGGAGTAGGTGAGCAGTTCTTC,CAWRGLAGVGEQFF
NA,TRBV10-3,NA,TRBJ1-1,TGTGCCCAAGACCTCGGGGAGAACACTGAAGCTTTCTTT,CAQDLGENTEAFF
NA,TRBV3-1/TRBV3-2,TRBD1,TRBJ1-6,TGTGCCAGCAGCCAAGCGGACAGGGATAATTCACCCCTCCACTTT,CASSQADRDNSPLHF
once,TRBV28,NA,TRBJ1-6,TGTGCCAGCAGAGGACAGAGCTCCTATAATTCACCCCTCCACTTT,CASRGQSSYNSPLHF
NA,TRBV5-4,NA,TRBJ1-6,TGTGCCAGCAGCTCAATCGGGCAGGGTGGTTCACCCCTCCACTTT,CASSSIGQGGSPLHF
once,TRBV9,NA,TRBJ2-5,TGTGCCAGCAGCGTAGCCCCTCAAGAGACCCAGTACTTC,CASSVAPQETQYF
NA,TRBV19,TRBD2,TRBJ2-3,TGTGCCAGTAGTATGACTAGCGGGAGTGCAGATACGCAGTATTTT,CASSMTSGSADTQYF
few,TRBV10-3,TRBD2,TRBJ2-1,TGTGCCATCAAGGGAGGGACTAGCGGGAACTATGAGCAGTTCTTC,CAIKGGTSGNYEQFF
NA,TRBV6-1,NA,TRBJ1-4,TGTGCCAGCAGTGAAAGAAGGTGGGCTGCAACTAATGAAAAACTGTTTTTT,CASSERRWAATNEKLFF
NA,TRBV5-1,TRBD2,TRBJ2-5,TGCGCCAGCAGCTGGGGCCTAGCGGGAGGAGGGGGCCAGCAAGAGACCCAGTACTTC,CASSWGLAGGGGQQETQYF
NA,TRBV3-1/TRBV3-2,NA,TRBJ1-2,TGTGCCAGCAGCCAAGACGAACCGGGGGGTGGCTACACCTTC,CASSQDEPGGGYTF
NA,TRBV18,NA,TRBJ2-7,TGTGCCAGCTCACAGCGTAACTACGAGCAGTACTTC,CASSQRNYEQYF
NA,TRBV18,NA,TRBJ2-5,TGTGCCAGCTCACCGAGTGCCTATCAAGAGACCCAGTACTTC,CASSPSAYQETQYF
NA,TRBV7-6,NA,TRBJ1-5,TGTGCCAGCAGCTATAGCGGGGAACAGAATCAGCCCCAGCATTTT,CASSYSGEQNQPQHF
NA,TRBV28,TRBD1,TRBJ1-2,TGTGCCAGCAGTTTATGGCAGGGGGCAGGCTACACCTTC,CASSLWQGAGYTF
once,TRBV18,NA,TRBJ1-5,TGTGCCAGCTCACCGGAAGGGGACAATCAGCCCCAGCATTTT,CASSPEGDNQPQHF
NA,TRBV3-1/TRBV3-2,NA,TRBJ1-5,TGTGCCAGCAGCCAAGGAGGGAGGTATCAGCCCCAGCATTTT,CASSQGGRYQPQHF
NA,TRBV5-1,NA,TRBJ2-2,TGCGCCAGCAGCCCCCGTTTGGAGTACACCGGGGAGCTGTTTTTT,CASSPRLEYTGELFF
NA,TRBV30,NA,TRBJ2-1,TGTGCCTGGAGTGTACTAGGGATATATGAGCAGTTCTTC,CAWSVLGIYEQFF
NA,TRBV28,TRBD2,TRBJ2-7,TGTGCCAGCAGTTCGAGGGTTGGGACTAGGGGTAATAAGCAGTACTTC,CASSSRVGTRGNKQYF
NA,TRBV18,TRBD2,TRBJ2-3,TGTGCCAGCTCACCGAATAGCGGGGCCAGCACAGATACGCAGTATTTT,CASSPNSGASTDTQYF
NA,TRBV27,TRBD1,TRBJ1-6,TGTGCCAGCAGTTTAGCACAGGGGAATTCACCCCTCCACTTT,CASSLAQGNSPLHF